This T cell receptor (beta chain) was identified during a study of identical twins (dated by TCRdb to the mid-2010s). Some background on the complete study: To test whether fetal clonotypes persist, the study used deep sequencing on TCR alpha and beta repertoires from monozygotic twins, unrelated adults of various ages, and cord blood. To rule out contamination, replicate twin experiments were performed at different times with different library preparation protocols.

The library was prepared using 5' RACE. TCRdb names Illumina HiSeq 2000 as the instrument used. Template switching introduced a universal primer binding site; the final cDNA contained a unique molecular identifier, enabling accurate counting of TCR cDNA molecules. Specific primers in the conserved constant-segment region were used to synthesize first-strand cDNA for the TCR alpha and beta chains. Each cDNA library was double barcoded, with a SMART-Mk sample barcode plus Illumina barcodes, to control for contamination. TruSeq adapter sequences along with Illumina sample barcodes were introduced in two successive PCR steps. Sequencing of the TCR alpha and beta cDNA libraries was done on the Illumina HiSeq platform using custom primers. As for the authors' bioinformatics: MiGEC processed the raw reads to extract unique molecular identifiers, while MiXCR was used to determine the CDR3 positions. Recombination models were inferred per individual with the repgenHMM and IGoR tools using an EM algorithm. The analysis of shared clonotypes was done with the tcR package in R, with sharing normalized by the product of cloneset sizes. To study raw recombination free of thymic and clonal selection effects, out-of-frame nonproductive sequences were analyzed. TCRdb reanalyzed the raw reads on its own, using fastp at Q25 for trimming and MiXCR for clone calling, and kept in-frame beta chains. Entries are consolidated by CDR3 protein sequence, retaining the most common genes and DNA. The V and J calls were determined by TCRdb, not by the authors. Within this sample are roughly 700,000 distinct CDR3 sequences, with approximately 9% of them counted one time only. The biggest ten clones account for roughly 0.97% of the sample.

The CDR3 holds 15 amino acids from the cysteine to the phenylalanine. Only the CDR3 part of the read is kept: 45 bases, read in frame from the first base. V lost 6 bases and J lost 2 bases; the stretch between them is 16 bases long. Every donor in the study was a healthy Caucasian. The twin cohort consisted of three pairs of female monozygotic twins, all aged roughly 18 to 30 years. Peripheral blood mononuclear cells were the source from which RNA for the TCR libraries was isolated. Paper-wide results and their limitations: Out-of-frame TCR alpha sharing in monozygotic twins was systematically underestimated by recombination models, whereas sharing between unrelated individuals was in agreement with the recombination models. Because the same donors could not be followed over many years, conclusions were based on cross-sectional statistical analysis. Fewer insertions were carried by abundant cord blood beta clonotypes, a similar but weaker trend appeared in young adult naive repertoires, and no such trend appeared in memory repertoires. Invariant T cells such as MAIT and iNKT could partly confound zero-insertion analyses, though diverse VJ usage argued against this for most clonotypes. The excess sharing between twins in beta out-of-frame sequences was weaker because fewer shared sequences reduced the signal-to-noise ratio. Compared with coincidental sharing between unrelated individuals, out-of-frame TCR alpha sequences shared between twins showed an excess of sequences with low generation probability.

This clonotype was observed a handful of times. This receptor's antigen is unknown. Per-base qualities were not stored, and no clone one base away is much larger. This same sample was also taken into another study, of yellow fever vaccine responses in identical twins. Taken from the second paper: According to the authors, in identical twins the way T cells responded to vaccination appeared partly convergent and partly personalized. Focusing on identical twins, the study followed the T cell clones that responded to the vaccine, and did so with precision.

In this chain, TRBV12-3 or TRBV12-4 is recombined with TRBJ2-5; the D segment could be TRBD2, given 6 matching bases. The receptor was derived from a woman aged 18-29 years in good health. The sample comprised PBMCs. Here the CDR3 is given as CASRTTGVRQETQYF. The nucleotide sequence is TGTGCCAGCAGAACAACGGGGGTACGGCAAGAGACCCAGTACTTC.